The rows below give T cell receptor beta chains drawn from one sample of a study of CD8+ T cells in alopecia areata. Sequencing used immunoSEQ multiplex PCR; TCRdb keeps in-frame clones, though not all of them. In the table there are roughly 250,000 clones, around two thirds of which are singletons. Source: CD4+ T cells sorted from blood, taken at week 0. The origin of the receptors is a human donor with alopecia areata. Both conserved end residues are part of each CDR3. D genes are given only for firm matches. Size is stated for part of the rows, as once, few or many counts, or as a class when the clone is expanded.

clone_size: once; j_call: TRBJ2-7; v_call: TRBV29-1; d_call: NA; cdr3_aa: CSASRARDTASEQYF; cdr3_nt: TGCAGCGCCTCCCGCGCCCGGGACACCGCGTCGGAGCAGTACTTC
clone_size: few; j_call: TRBJ1-2; v_call: TRBV2; d_call: NA; cdr3_aa: CASSDLANYGYTF; cdr3_nt: TGTGCCAGCAGTGATTTGGCTAACTATGGCTACACCTTC
clone_size: NA; j_call: TRBJ2-5; v_call: TRBV5-6; d_call: NA; cdr3_aa: CASRGQRETQYF; cdr3_nt: TGTGCCAGCAGAGGACAGCGCGAGACCCAGTACTTC
clone_size: few; j_call: TRBJ2-5; v_call: TRBV2; d_call: NA; cdr3_aa: CASSGDRTIRETQYF; cdr3_nt: TGTGCCAGCAGTGGCGATCGGACCATCCGGGAGACCCAGTACTTC
clone_size: NA; j_call: TRBJ1-1; v_call: TRBV30; d_call: NA; cdr3_aa: CAWSVPPSGENTEAFF; cdr3_nt: TGTGCCTGGAGTGTACCACCCTCGGGGGAGAACACTGAAGCTTTCTTT
clone_size: NA; j_call: TRBJ2-2; v_call: TRBV27; d_call: TRBD2; cdr3_aa: CACQSGELSGELFF; cdr3_nt: TGTGCCTGCCAGAGCGGGGAATTGTCCGGGGAGCTGTTTTTT
clone_size: NA; j_call: TRBJ2-5; v_call: TRBV30; d_call: NA; cdr3_aa: CAWSPGFETQYF; cdr3_nt: TGTGCCTGGAGTCCCGGGTTCGAGACCCAGTACTTC
clone_size: NA; j_call: TRBJ2-5; v_call: TRBV29-1; d_call: NA; cdr3_aa: CSVERVREETQYF; cdr3_nt: TGCAGCGTTGAGAGGGTGCGGGAAGAGACCCAGTACTTC
clone_size: NA; j_call: TRBJ2-7; v_call: TRBV19; d_call: TRBD1; cdr3_aa: CASMGTGAYEQYF; cdr3_nt: TGTGCCAGTATGGGGACAGGGGCCTACGAGCAGTACTTC
clone_size: NA; j_call: TRBJ2-3; v_call: TRBV29-1; d_call: NA; cdr3_aa: CSVGQGSPTDTQYF; cdr3_nt: TGCAGCGTGGGGCAGGGAAGTCCCACAGATACGCAGTATTTT
clone_size: NA; j_call: TRBJ2-1; v_call: TRBV6-5; d_call: NA; cdr3_aa: CASSSPRRAKDEQFF; cdr3_nt: TGTGCCAGCAGTTCCCCCCGTCGGGCGAAGGATGAGCAGTTCTTC
clone_size: NA; j_call: TRBJ1-2; v_call: TRBV5-6; d_call: NA; cdr3_aa: CASSLAGTYYGYTF; cdr3_nt: TGTGCCAGCAGCTTGGCAGGGACGTACTATGGCTACACCTTC
clone_size: NA; j_call: TRBJ2-3; v_call: TRBV29-1; d_call: NA; cdr3_aa: CSVRAENTDTQYF; cdr3_nt: TGCAGCGTTCGAGCGGAGAACACAGATACGCAGTATTTT
clone_size: NA; j_call: TRBJ1-5; v_call: TRBV4-2; d_call: NA; cdr3_aa: CASSQDRSNQPQHF; cdr3_nt: TGTGCCAGCAGCCAAGACAGGAGCAATCAGCCCCAGCATTTT
clone_size: NA; j_call: TRBJ2-5; v_call: TRBV29-1; d_call: TRBD1; cdr3_aa: CSVGPGQGHEYQETQYF; cdr3_nt: TGCAGCGTTGGACCGGGACAGGGCCATGAGTACCAAGAGACCCAGTACTTC
clone_size: NA; j_call: TRBJ2-1; v_call: TRBV2; d_call: TRBD2; cdr3_aa: CASSSPLAGGSPEQFF; cdr3_nt: TGTGCCAGCAGTTCCCCCCTAGCGGGGGGGAGTCCTGAGCAGTTCTTC
clone_size: NA; j_call: TRBJ1-2; v_call: TRBV5-1; d_call: TRBD1; cdr3_aa: CASSPGQGLYGYTF; cdr3_nt: TGCGCCAGCAGCCCAGGACAGGGCCTCTATGGCTACACCTTC
clone_size: few; j_call: TRBJ1-1; v_call: TRBV27; d_call: NA; cdr3_aa: CASSLNRAETEAFF; cdr3_nt: TGTGCCAGCAGTTTAAATCGAGCGGAGACTGAAGCTTTCTTT
clone_size: few; j_call: TRBJ1-6; v_call: TRBV6-5; d_call: NA; cdr3_aa: CASRNRVDWTPLHF; cdr3_nt: TGTGCCAGCAGGAACAGGGTGGACTGGACACCCCTCCACTTT
clone_size: NA; j_call: TRBJ2-3; v_call: TRBV30; d_call: NA; cdr3_aa: CAWSGIKGVNTQYF; cdr3_nt: TGTGCCTGGAGTGGCATTAAGGGGGTAAATACGCAGTATTTT
clone_size: NA; j_call: TRBJ1-4; v_call: TRBV5-1; d_call: NA; cdr3_aa: CASSSEGVLGWEKLFF; cdr3_nt: TGCGCCAGCAGCTCAGAAGGGGTCCTTGGGTGGGAAAAACTGTTTTTT
clone_size: NA; j_call: TRBJ2-3; v_call: TRBV9; d_call: TRBD2; cdr3_aa: CASSRLAGGYTDTQYF; cdr3_nt: TGTGCCAGCAGCCGACTAGCGGGGGGATACACAGATACGCAGTATTTT
clone_size: NA; j_call: TRBJ1-1; v_call: TRBV7-8; d_call: NA; cdr3_aa: CASSPTRANTEAFF; cdr3_nt: TGTGCCAGCAGCCCCACTCGGGCGAACACTGAAGCTTTCTTT
clone_size: NA; j_call: TRBJ2-4; v_call: TRBV30; d_call: NA; cdr3_aa: CAWTGSRNIQYF; cdr3_nt: TGTGCCTGGACGGGGTCAAGAAACATTCAGTACTTC
clone_size: NA; j_call: TRBJ2-1; v_call: TRBV5-1; d_call: NA; cdr3_aa: CASSLAQEYNEQFF; cdr3_nt: TGCGCCAGCAGCTTGGCTCAGGAGTACAATGAGCAGTTCTTC
clone_size: NA; j_call: TRBJ2-5; v_call: TRBV11-2; d_call: NA; cdr3_aa: CASSPSSKGWETQYF; cdr3_nt: TGTGCCAGCAGCCCGAGTTCGAAGGGCTGGGAGACCCAGTACTTC
clone_size: few; j_call: TRBJ2-5; v_call: TRBV6-5; d_call: NA; cdr3_aa: CASSPRTAETQYF; cdr3_nt: TGTGCCAGCAGTCCGAGAACAGCCGAGACCCAGTACTTC
clone_size: NA; j_call: TRBJ1-5; v_call: TRBV4-3; d_call: NA; cdr3_aa: CASSPANSQPQHF; cdr3_nt: TGCGCCAGCAGCCCTGCGAATTCTCAGCCCCAGCATTTT
clone_size: NA; j_call: TRBJ2-7; v_call: TRBV29-1; d_call: NA; cdr3_aa: CSVSPVPGEQYF; cdr3_nt: TGCAGCGTTTCACCTGTTCCGGGGGAGCAGTACTTC
clone_size: NA; j_call: TRBJ2-5; v_call: TRBV2; d_call: NA; cdr3_aa: CAPSFGDQETQYF; cdr3_nt: TGTGCCCCCTCGTTCGGAGACCAAGAGACCCAGTACTTC
clone_size: few; j_call: TRBJ1-4; v_call: TRBV7-9; d_call: NA; cdr3_aa: CASQGSEKLFF; cdr3_nt: TGTGCCAGCCAGGGCAGTGAAAAACTGTTTTTT
clone_size: NA; j_call: TRBJ2-7; v_call: TRBV18; d_call: NA; cdr3_aa: CASSPDLTYEQYF; cdr3_nt: TGTGCCAGCTCACCGGACTTAACCTACGAGCAGTACTTC
clone_size: NA; j_call: TRBJ2-1; v_call: TRBV30; d_call: NA; cdr3_aa: CAWTIGGASYNEQFF; cdr3_nt: TGTGCCTGGACGATAGGCGGGGCCTCCTACAATGAGCAGTTCTTC
clone_size: NA; j_call: TRBJ1-6; v_call: TRBV10-3; d_call: NA; cdr3_aa: CAIGTQVGSPLHF; cdr3_nt: TGTGCCATCGGAACCCAAGTAGGTTCACCCCTCCACTTT
clone_size: NA; j_call: TRBJ2-3; v_call: TRBV11-2; d_call: TRBD2; cdr3_aa: CASSLGGLAGEPDTQYF; cdr3_nt: TGTGCCAGCAGCTTAGGTGGACTAGCGGGGGAACCAGATACGCAGTATTTT
clone_size: NA; j_call: TRBJ2-1; v_call: TRBV6-5; d_call: NA; cdr3_aa: CASTEAHQQFF; cdr3_nt: TGTGCCAGCACCGAAGCTCACCAGCAGTTCTTC
clone_size: NA; j_call: TRBJ2-5; v_call: TRBV30; d_call: NA; cdr3_aa: CAWRDRETQYF; cdr3_nt: TGTGCCTGGAGGGACCGAGAGACCCAGTACTTC
clone_size: NA; j_call: TRBJ1-2; v_call: TRBV15; d_call: TRBD1; cdr3_aa: CATSRDYWDRERGYTF; cdr3_nt: TGTGCCACCAGCAGAGATTATTGGGACAGGGAACGCGGCTACACCTTC
clone_size: NA; j_call: TRBJ1-1; v_call: TRBV6-5; d_call: NA; cdr3_aa: CASRWGTEAFF; cdr3_nt: TGTGCCAGCAGATGGGGCACTGAAGCTTTCTTT
clone_size: NA; j_call: TRBJ2-5; v_call: TRBV9; d_call: TRBD2; cdr3_aa: CASSASGTSGETQYF; cdr3_nt: TGTGCCAGCAGCGCGAGCGGGACTAGCGGGGAGACCCAGTACTTC
clone_size: NA; j_call: TRBJ2-5; v_call: TRBV18; d_call: NA; cdr3_aa: CASSPLGETQYF; cdr3_nt: TGTGCCAGCTCACCACTCGGAGAGACCCAGTACTTC
clone_size: NA; j_call: TRBJ1-6; v_call: TRBV10-3; d_call: NA; cdr3_aa: CAITFGGADSPLHF; cdr3_nt: TGTGCCATCACCTTTGGGGGAGCGGATTCACCCCTCCACTTT